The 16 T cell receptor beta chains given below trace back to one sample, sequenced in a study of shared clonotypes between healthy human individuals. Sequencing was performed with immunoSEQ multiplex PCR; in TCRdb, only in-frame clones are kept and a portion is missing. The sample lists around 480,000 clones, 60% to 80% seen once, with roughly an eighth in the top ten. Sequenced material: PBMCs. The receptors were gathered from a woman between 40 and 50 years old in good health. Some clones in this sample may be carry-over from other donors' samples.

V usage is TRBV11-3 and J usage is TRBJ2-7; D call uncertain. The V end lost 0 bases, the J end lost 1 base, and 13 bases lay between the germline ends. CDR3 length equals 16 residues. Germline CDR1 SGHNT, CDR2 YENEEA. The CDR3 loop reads CASSLEKGGGSYEQYF. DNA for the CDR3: TGTGCCAGCAGCTTAGAAAAAGGCGGCGGTTCCTACGAGCAGTACTTC.

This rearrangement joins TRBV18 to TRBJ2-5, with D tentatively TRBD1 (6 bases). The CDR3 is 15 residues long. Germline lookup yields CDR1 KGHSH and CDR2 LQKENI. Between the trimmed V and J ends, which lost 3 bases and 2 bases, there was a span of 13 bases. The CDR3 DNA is TGTGCCAGCTCACCTTTTTCCCAGGGGCAAGAGACCCAGTACTTC. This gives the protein CASSPFSQGQETQYF.

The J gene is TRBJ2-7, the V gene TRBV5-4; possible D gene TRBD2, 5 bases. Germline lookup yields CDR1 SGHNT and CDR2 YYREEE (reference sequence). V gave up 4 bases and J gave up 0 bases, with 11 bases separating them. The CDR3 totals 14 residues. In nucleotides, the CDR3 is TGTGCCAGCAGCACAGACGGGAACTCCTACGAGCAGTACTTC. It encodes CASSTDGNSYEQYF.

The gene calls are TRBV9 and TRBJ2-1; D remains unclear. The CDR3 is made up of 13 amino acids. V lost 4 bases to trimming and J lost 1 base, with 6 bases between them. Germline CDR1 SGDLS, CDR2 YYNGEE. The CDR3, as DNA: TGTGCCAGCAGCCCCACATCCTACAATGAGCAGTTCTTC. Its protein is CASSPTSYNEQFF.

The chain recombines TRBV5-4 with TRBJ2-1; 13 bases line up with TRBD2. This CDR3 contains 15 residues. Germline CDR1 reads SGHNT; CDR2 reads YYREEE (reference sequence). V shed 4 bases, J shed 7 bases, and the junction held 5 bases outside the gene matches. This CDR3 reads CASSPTSGRANEQFF. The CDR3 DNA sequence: TGTGCCAGCAGCCCCACTAGCGGGAGGGCTAATGAGCAGTTCTTC. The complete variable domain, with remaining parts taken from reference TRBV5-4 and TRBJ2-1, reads ETGVTQSPTHLIKTRGQQVTLRCSSQSGHNTVSWYQQALGQGPQFIFQYYREEENGRGNFPPRFSGLQFPNYSSELNVNALELDDSALYLCASSPTSGRANEQFFGPGTRLTVL.

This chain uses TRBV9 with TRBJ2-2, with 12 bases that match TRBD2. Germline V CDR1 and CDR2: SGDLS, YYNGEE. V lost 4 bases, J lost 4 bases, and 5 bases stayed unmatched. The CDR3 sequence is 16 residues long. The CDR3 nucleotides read TGTGCCAGCAGCCCACGACTAGCGGGAGTCACCGGGGAGCTGTTTTTT. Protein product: CASSPRLAGVTGELFF.

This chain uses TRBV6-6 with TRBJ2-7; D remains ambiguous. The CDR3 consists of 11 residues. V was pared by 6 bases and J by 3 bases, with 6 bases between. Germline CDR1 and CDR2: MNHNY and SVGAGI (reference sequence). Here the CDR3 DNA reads TGTGCCAGCAGCACCGACTACGAGCAGTACTTC. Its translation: CASSTDYEQYF.

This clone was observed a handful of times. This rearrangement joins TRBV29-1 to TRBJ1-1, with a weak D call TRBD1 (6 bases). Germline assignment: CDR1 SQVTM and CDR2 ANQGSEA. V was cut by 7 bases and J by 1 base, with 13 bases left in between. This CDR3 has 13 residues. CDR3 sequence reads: CSDPGTQNTEAFF. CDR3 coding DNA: TGCAGCGACCCCGGGACACAGAACACTGAAGCTTTCTTT.

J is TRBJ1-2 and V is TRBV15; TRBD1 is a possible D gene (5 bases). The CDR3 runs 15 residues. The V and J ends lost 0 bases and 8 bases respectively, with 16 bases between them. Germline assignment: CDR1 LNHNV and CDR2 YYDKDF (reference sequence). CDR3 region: CATSRDIGGSRGYTF. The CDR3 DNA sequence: TGTGCCACCAGCAGAGATATTGGGGGGTCTAGAGGCTACACCTTC.

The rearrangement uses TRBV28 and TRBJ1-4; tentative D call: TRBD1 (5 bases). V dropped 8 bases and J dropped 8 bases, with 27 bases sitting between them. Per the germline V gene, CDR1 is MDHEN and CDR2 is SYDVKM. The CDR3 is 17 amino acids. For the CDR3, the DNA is TGTGCCAGCCATCCCTGGGGGGAGGGTTGGGGTGGAGAAAAACTGTTTTTT. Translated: CASHPWGEGWGGEKLFF.

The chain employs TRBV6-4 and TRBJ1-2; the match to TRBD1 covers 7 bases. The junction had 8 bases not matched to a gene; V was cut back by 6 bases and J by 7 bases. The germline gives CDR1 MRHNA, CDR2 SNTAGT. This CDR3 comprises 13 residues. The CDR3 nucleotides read TGTGCCAGCAGAAACACAGGGGAGGGTGGCTACACCTTC. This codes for CASRNTGEGGYTF.

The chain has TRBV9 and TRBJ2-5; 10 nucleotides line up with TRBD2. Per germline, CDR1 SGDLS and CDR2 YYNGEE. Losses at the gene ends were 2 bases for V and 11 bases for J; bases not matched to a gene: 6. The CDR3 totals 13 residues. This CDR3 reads CASSVGLAGEQYF. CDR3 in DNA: TGTGCCAGCAGCGTTGGGCTAGCGGGAGAGCAGTACTTC.

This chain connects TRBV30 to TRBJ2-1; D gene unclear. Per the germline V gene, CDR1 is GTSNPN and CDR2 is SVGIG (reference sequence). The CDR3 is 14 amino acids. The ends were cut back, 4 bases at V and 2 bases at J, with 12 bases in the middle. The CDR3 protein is CAWTHLRAYNEQFF. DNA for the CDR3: TGTGCCTGGACCCATCTAAGGGCCTACAATGAGCAGTTCTTC.

DNA of the CDR3: TGTGCCAGCAGTTCCCCGAGGGGCGGGAGGGGAGATACGCAGTATTTT. This gives the protein CASSSPRGGRGDTQYF. This sequence joins TRBV6-5 and TRBJ2-3, with 9 bases that match TRBD2. The CDR3 has 16 residues. Trimming took 4 bases from V and 5 from J; bases not matched to a gene: 10. Germline V gene data show CDR1 as MNHEY and CDR2 as SVGAGI.

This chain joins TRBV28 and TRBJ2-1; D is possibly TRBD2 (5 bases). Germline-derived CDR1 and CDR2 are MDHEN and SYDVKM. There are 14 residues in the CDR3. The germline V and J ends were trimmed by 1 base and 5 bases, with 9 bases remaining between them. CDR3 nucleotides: TGTGCCAGCAGTTTATACGCTAGCCACAATGAGCAGTTCTTC. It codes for CASSLYASHNEQFF.

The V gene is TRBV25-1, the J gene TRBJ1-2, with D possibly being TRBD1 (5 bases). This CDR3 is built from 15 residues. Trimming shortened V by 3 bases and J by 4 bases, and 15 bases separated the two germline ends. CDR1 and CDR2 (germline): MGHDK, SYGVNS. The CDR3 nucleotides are TGTGCCAGCAGTGATGGGGGAGGAAGCGGCTATGGCTACACCTTC. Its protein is CASSDGGGSGYGYTF.